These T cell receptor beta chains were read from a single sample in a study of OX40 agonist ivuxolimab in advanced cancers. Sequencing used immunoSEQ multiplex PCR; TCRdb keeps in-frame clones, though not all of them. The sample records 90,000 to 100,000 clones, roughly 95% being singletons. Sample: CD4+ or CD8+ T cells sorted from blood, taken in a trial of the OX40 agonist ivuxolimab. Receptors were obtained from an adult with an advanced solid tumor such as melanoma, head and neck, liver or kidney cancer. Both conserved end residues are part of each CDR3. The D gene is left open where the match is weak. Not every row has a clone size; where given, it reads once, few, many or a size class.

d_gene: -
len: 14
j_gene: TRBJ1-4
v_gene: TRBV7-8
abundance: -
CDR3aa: CASSSPDLNEKLFF
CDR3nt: TGTGCCAGCAGCTCCCCGGACCTTAATGAAAAACTGTTTTTT

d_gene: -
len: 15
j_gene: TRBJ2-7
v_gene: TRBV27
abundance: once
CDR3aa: CASSFLREMTYEQYF
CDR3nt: TGTGCCAGCAGTTTTCTAAGGGAAATGACCTACGAGCAGTACTTC

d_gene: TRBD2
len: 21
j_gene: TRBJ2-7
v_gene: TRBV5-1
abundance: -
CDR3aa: CASSSQTAGGTSGRQIYEQYF
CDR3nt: TGCGCCAGCAGCTCGCAGACGGCAGGAGGGACTAGCGGGAGGCAAATCTACGAGCAGTACTTC

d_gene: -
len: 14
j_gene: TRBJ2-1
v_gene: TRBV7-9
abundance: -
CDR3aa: CASSSSLGGNEQFF
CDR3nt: TGTGCCAGCAGCTCCTCGTTAGGTGGTAATGAGCAGTTCTTC

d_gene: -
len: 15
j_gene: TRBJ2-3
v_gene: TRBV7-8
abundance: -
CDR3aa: CASSPTPGTRDTQYF
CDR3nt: TGTGCCAGCAGCCCAACCCCCGGAACCCGGGATACGCAGTATTTT

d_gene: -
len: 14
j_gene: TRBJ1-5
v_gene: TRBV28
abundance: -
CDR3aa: CASSELISNQPQHF
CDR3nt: TGTGCCAGCAGTGAGTTAATTAGCAATCAGCCCCAGCATTTT

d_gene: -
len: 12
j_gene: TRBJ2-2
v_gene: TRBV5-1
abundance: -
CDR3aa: CASSFLTGELFF
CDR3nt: TGCGCCAGCAGCTTTCTCACCGGGGAGCTGTTTTTT

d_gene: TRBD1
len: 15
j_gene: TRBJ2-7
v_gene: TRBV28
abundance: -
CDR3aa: CASRWTGEHRDEQYF
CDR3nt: TGTGCCAGCAGATGGACAGGGGAGCACAGAGACGAGCAGTACTTC

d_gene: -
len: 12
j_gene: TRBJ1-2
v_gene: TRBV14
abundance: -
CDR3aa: CASSQLKYGYTF
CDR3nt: TGTGCCAGCAGCCAGTTAAAGTATGGCTACACCTTC

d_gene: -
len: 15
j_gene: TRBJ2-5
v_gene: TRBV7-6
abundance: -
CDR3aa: CASSSGPGAQETQYF
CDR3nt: TGTGCCAGCAGCTCAGGTCCAGGGGCCCAAGAGACCCAGTACTTC

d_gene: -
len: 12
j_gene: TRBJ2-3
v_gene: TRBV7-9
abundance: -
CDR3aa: CASSPGVDTQYF
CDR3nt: TGTGCCAGCAGCCCTGGAGTAGATACGCAGTATTTT

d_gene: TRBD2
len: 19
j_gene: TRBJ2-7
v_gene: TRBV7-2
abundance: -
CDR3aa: CASSTNPLAGGSWGDEQYF
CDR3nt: TGTGCCAGCAGCACCAATCCGCTAGCGGGAGGATCTTGGGGGGACGAGCAGTACTTC

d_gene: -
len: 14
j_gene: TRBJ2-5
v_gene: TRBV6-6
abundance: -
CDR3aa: CASSATTVQETQYF
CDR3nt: TGTGCCAGCAGCGCAACAACTGTCCAGGAGACCCAGTACTTC

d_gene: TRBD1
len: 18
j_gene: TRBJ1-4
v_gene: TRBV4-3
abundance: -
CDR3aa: CASSQEDRGQPTNEKLFF
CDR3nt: TGCGCCAGCAGCCAAGAGGACAGGGGGCAGCCAACTAATGAAAAACTGTTTTTT

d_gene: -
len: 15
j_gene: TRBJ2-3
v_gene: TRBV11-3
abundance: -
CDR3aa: CASTSQGFSTDTQYF
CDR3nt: TGTGCCAGCACCAGCCAGGGTTTTAGCACAGATACGCAGTATTTT

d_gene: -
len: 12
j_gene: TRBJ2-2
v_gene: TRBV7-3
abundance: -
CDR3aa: CASSLTAGELFF
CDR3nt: TGTGCCAGCAGCCTAACGGCCGGGGAGCTGTTTTTT

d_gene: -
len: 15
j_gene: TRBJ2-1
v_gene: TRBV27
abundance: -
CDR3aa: CASSSDLFRGYEQFF
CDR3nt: TGTGCCAGCAGTTCGGACCTTTTCAGAGGGTATGAGCAGTTCTTC

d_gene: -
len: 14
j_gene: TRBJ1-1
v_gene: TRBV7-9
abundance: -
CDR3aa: CASSLVGGSPEAFF
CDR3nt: TGTGCCAGCAGCTTAGTGGGGGGCAGCCCTGAAGCTTTCTTT

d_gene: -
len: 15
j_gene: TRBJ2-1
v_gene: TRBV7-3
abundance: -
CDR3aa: CASSLWTNSYNEQFF
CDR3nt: TGTGCCAGCAGCCTCTGGACTAACTCCTACAATGAGCAGTTCTTC

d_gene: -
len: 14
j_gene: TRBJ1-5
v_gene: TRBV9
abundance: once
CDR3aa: CASSGGSPNQPQHF
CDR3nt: TGTGCCAGCAGCGGAGGGAGCCCGAATCAGCCCCAGCATTTT

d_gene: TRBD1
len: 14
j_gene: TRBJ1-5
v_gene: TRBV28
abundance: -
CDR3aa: CASSKGQVNQPQHF
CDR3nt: TGTGCCAGCAGTAAGGGACAGGTGAACCAGCCCCAGCATTTT

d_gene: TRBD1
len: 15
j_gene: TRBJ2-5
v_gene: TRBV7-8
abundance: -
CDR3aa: CASSSFGQDQETQYF
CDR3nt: TGTGCCAGCAGCTCATTTGGACAGGATCAAGAGACCCAGTACTTC

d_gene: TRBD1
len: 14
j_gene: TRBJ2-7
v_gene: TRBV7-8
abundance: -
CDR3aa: CASSFTGTEYEQYF
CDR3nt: TGTGCCAGCAGCTTTACCGGGACAGAATACGAGCAGTACTTC

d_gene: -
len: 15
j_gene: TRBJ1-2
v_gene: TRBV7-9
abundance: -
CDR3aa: CASNPPLETNYGYTF
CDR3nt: TGTGCCAGCAACCCACCCCTGGAAACTAACTATGGCTACACCTTC

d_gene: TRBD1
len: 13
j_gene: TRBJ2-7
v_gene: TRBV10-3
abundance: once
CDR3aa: CAARTGPSYEQYF
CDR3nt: TGTGCCGCCCGGACAGGGCCCTCCTACGAGCAGTACTTC

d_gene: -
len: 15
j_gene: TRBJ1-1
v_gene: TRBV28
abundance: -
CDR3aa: CASSLLGEGISEAFF
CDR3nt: TGTGCCAGCAGTTTATTGGGGGAGGGAATCTCTGAAGCTTTCTTT

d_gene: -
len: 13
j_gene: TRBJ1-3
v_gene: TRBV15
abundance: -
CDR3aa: CATSLYSGNTIYF
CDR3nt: TGTGCCACCAGCCTCTACTCTGGAAACACCATATATTTT

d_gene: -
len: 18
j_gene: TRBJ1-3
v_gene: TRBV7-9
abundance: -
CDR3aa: CATGEEDSLLFSGNTIYF
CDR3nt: TGTGCCACGGGGGAGGAGGACAGCCTTCTCTTCTCTGGAAACACCATATATTTT